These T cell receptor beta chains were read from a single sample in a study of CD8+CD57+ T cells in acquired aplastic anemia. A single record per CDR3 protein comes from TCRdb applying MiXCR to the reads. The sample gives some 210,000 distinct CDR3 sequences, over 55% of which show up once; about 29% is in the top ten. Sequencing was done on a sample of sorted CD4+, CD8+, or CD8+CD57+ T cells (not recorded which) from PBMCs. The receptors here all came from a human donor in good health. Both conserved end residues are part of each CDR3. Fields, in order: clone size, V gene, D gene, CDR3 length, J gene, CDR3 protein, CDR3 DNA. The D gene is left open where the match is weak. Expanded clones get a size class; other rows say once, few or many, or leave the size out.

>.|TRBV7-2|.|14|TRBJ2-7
CASSSSGIAYEQYF
TGTGCCAGCAGCTCGTCGGGAATCGCCTACGAGCAGTACTTC
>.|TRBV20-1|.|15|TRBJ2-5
CSASHLAAIQETQYF
TGCAGTGCTAGCCACCTGGCGGCTATCCAAGAGACCCAGTACTTC
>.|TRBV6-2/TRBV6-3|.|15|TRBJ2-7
CASSLRLGRLFEQYF
TGTGCCAGCAGTCTCAGACTAGGACGACTCTTCGAGCAGTACTTC
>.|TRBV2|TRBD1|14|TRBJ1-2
CASGTEGGAAGYTF
TGTGCCAGCGGGACAGAGGGGGGGGCAGCTGGCTACACCTTC
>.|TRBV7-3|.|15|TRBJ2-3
CASSQSGLRTDTQYF
TGTGCCAGCAGCCAATCGGGACTCCGCACAGATACGCAGTATTTT
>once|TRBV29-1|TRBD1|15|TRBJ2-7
CSVETPGQGNPEQYF
TGCAGCGTTGAGACTCCCGGACAGGGTAATCCCGAGCAGTACTTC
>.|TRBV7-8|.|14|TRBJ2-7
CASSNPSRPYEQYF
TGTGCCAGCAGCAATCCTAGCCGACCCTACGAGCAGTACTTC
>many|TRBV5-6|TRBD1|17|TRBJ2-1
CASSLTWTSTGVDEQFF
TGTGCCAGCAGCTTGACGTGGACGTCAACAGGGGTCGATGAGCAGTTCTTC
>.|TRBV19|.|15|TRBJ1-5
CASSPDSHSNQPQHF
TGTGCCAGTAGTCCCGACAGCCATAGCAATCAGCCCCAGCATTTT
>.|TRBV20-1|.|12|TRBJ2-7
CSARGDTYEQYF
TGCAGTGCTAGAGGGGACACCTACGAGCAGTACTTC
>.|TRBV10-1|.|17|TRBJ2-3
CASSESGAGASTDTQYF
TGCGCCAGCAGTGAGTCGGGGGCGGGGGCTAGCACAGATACGCAGTATTTT
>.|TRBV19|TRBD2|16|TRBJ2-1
CASSITFGRYDNEQFF
TGTGCCAGTAGTATTACCTTCGGGAGGTATGACAATGAGCAGTTCTTC
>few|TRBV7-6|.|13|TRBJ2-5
CASSLAGGETQYF
TGTGCCAGCAGCTTAGCAGGGGGGGAGACCCAGTACTTC
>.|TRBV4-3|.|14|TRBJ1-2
CASSPGWGTYGYTF
TGCGCCAGCAGCCCCGGTTGGGGGACCTATGGCTACACCTTC
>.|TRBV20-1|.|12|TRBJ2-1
CSAREGAVEQFF
TGCAGTGCTAGAGAAGGGGCTGTTGAGCAGTTCTTC
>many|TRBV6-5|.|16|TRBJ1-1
CASSYSRPAGYGEAFF
TGTGCCAGCAGTTACTCTCGTCCGGCTGGGTACGGTGAAGCTTTCTTT
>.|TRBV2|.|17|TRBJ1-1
CASSDPITGFGNTEAFF
TGTGCCAGCAGTGACCCAATAACAGGGTTTGGGAACACTGAAGCTTTCTTT
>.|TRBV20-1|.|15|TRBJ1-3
CSARDPRVSGNTIYF
TGCAGTGCTAGAGATCCTAGGGTCTCTGGAAACACCATATATTTT
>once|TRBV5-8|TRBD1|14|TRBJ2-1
CAWSPGGSYNEQSF
TGTGCCTGGAGCCCAGGGGGCTCCTACAATGAGCAGTCCTTC
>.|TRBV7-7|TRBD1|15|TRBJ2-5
CAVDSGTGSLRTQYF
TGTGCCGTAGACTCCGGGACAGGGTCATTGCGGACCCAGTACTTC
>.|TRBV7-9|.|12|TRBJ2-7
CASSWGVDEQYF
TGTGCCAGCAGCTGGGGGGTTGACGAGCAGTACTTC
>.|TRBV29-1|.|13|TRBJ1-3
CSARDLDGNTIYF
TGCAGTGCTAGAGACTTAGACGGGAACACCATATATTTT
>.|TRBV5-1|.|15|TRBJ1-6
CASSPWTEKNSPLHF
TGCGCCAGCAGCCCCTGGACCGAAAAAAATTCACCCCTCCACTTT